The 14 T cell receptor beta chains presented below share a single source sample, sequenced in a study of blood T cell repertoires in COVID-19. Repertoires were generated with immunoSEQ multiplex PCR, while TCRdb's copy carries only in-frame clones and drops some. The repertoire holds about 240,000 clones, with nearly 85% as singletons. Sequencing was done on a sample of peripheral blood. Source of these receptors: a human donor in a cohort sampled during active COVID-19.

This clone was picked up one time. V gene TRBV28 combines with J gene TRBJ2-1; TRBD2 might be the D (6 bases). This CDR3 comprises 14 residues. CDR1 is MDHEN, CDR2 SYDVKM, per germline. V lost 6 bases and J 4 bases, leaving 13 bases between the germline ends. The CDR3 reads CASRGTGEYNEQFF. CDR3 DNA sequence: TGTGCCAGCAGGGGGACTGGAGAATACAATGAGCAGTTCTTC.

The chain is built from TRBV2 and TRBJ2-5; weak D call: TRBD1 (6 bases). Germline assignment: CDR1 SNHLY and CDR2 FYNNEI. Trimming cost V 6 bases and J 0 bases, with 11 bases left between them. The CDR3 sequence is 14 residues long. The CDR3 reads CASSPGQYQETQYF. DNA for the CDR3: TGTGCCAGCAGCCCTGGACAGTACCAAGAGACCCAGTACTTC.

This clone has a single count. The chain couples TRBV5-5 to TRBJ1-2, with 9 bases aligning to TRBD1. V was pared by 3 bases and J by 6 bases, with 6 bases of the junction left unmatched. This CDR3 comprises 14 residues. From germline, CDR1 is SGHKS and CDR2 YYEKEE (reference sequence). The CDR3 coding sequence is TGTGCCAGCAGCTCCGGGACAGGGATAGATGGCTACACCTTC. Translated, it gives CASSSGTGIDGYTF. The variable domain in full, completed from reference TRBV5-5 and TRBJ1-2, reads DAGVTQSPTHLIKTRGQQVTLRCSPISGHKSVSWYQQVLGQGPQFIFQYYEKEERGRGNFPDRFSARQFPNYSSELNVNALLLGDSALYLCASSSGTGIDGYTFGSGTRLTVV.

The chain uses TRBV5-1 and TRBJ2-3; 9 bases are shared with TRBD1. The germline gives CDR1 SGHRS, CDR2 YFSETQ. V gave up 2 bases and J gave up 0 bases; unmatched junction bases: 4. This CDR3 is 16 amino acids long. As DNA, the CDR3 is TGCGCCAGCAGCTTCCGGACAGGGGCTAGCACAGATACGCAGTATTTT. Encoded protein: CASSFRTGASTDTQYF. The full variable domain, with the rest looked up from reference TRBV5-1 and TRBJ2-3, is KAGVTQTPRYLIKTRGQQVTLSCSPISGHRSVSWYQQTPGQGLQFLFEYFSETQRNKGNFPGRFSGRQFSNSRSEMNVSTLELGDSALYLCASSFRTGASTDTQYFGPGTRLTVL.

V is TRBV11-2 and J is TRBJ2-1, with 9 bases fitting TRBD2. V gave up 4 bases and J gave up 9 bases; unmatched junction bases: 10. CDR1 and CDR2 from the germline V gene are SGHAT and FQNNGV. This CDR3 spans 15 amino acids. DNA for the CDR3: TGTGCCAGCAGCTCAATAGCGGGGGAGCCCCGTGAGCAGTTCTTC. It encodes CASSSIAGEPREQFF.

J is TRBJ2-3 and V is TRBV20-1; 7 positions match TRBD2. The junction had 1 base not matched to a gene; V was cut back by 3 bases and J by 1 base. Germline assignment: CDR1 DFQATT and CDR2 SNEGSKA (reference sequence). The CDR3 runs to 13 residues. The CDR3: CSASGGGTDTQYF. CDR3 bases: TGCAGTGCTAGTGGGGGGGGCACAGATACGCAGTATTTT.

The J gene is TRBJ1-4, the V gene TRBV29-1, with D uncertain. Germline CDR1 SQVTM, CDR2 ANQGSEA. This CDR3 region has 13 residues. The ends were cut back, 5 bases at V and 3 bases at J, with 10 bases in the middle. The CDR3 reads CSVRQVPNEKLFF. CDR3 sequence (DNA): TGCAGCGTTAGACAAGTGCCTAATGAAAAACTGTTTTTT.

This chain links TRBV13 with TRBJ1-6, with 7 bases lining up with TRBD1. Germline V gene sequence: CDR1 PRHDT, CDR2 FYEKMQ (reference sequence). The trim removed 0 bases at V and 9 bases at J, leaving 8 bases unmatched. This CDR3 has 16 residues. CDR3 bases: TGTGCCAGCAGCTTAGGACCCGGTGGGACAGTTTCACCCCTCCACTTT. It yields the protein CASSLGPGGTVSPLHF.

J is TRBJ1-1 and V is TRBV4-1, with a possible D match to TRBD1 (6 bases). Trimming cost V 4 bases and J 9 bases, with 15 bases left between them. This CDR3 spans 13 amino acids. In germline, CDR1 is MGHRA, CDR2 YSYEKL. The CDR3 DNA reads as TGCGCCAGCAGCCTCATAGGGGGGGAGAAAGCTTTCTTT. This codes for CASSLIGGEKAFF.

In the case of this clone: Other DNA sequences in the sample encode the same CDR3. This chain joins TRBV5-1 and TRBJ1-5; 7 nucleotides match TRBD1. Per the germline V gene, CDR1 is SGHRS and CDR2 is YFSETQ. This CDR3 is 14 amino acids long. The J segment lost 0 bases and the V segment lost 4 bases, leaving 1 base of the junction unmatched. CDR3 protein: CASSQGGSNQPQHF. In DNA, the CDR3 is TGCGCCAGCAGCCAGGGGGGTAGCAATCAGCCCCAGCATTTT.

This clone has just a few counts. The chain employs TRBV28 and TRBJ1-3; tentative D call: TRBD1 (6 bases). The V and J ends lost 7 bases and 5 bases respectively, with 15 bases between them. This CDR3 has 14 amino acids. Germline CDR1 and CDR2: MDHEN and SYDVKM. The CDR3 protein is CASTDGQGRNTIYF. CDR3 in DNA: TGTGCCAGCACCGATGGGCAGGGGCGAAACACCATATATTTT. Full variable domain (missing parts from reference TRBV28 and TRBJ1-3): DVKVTQSSRYLVKRTGEKVFLECVQDMDHENMFWYRQDPGLGLRLIYFSYDVKMKEKGDIPEGYSVSREKKERFSLILESASTNQTSMYLCASTDGQGRNTIYFGEGSWLTVV.

The chain links TRBV13 to TRBJ2-2; D is unclear. The V gene's germline CDR1 is PRHDT and CDR2 FYEKMQ (reference sequence). The CDR3 spans 14 residues. The ends were cut back, 0 bases at V and 4 bases at J, with 6 bases in the middle. Written as DNA, the CDR3 is TGTGCCAGCAGCTTAGGACTCCTCACCGGGGAGCTGTTTTTT. This gives the protein CASSLGLLTGELFF.

The V and J genes are TRBV12-3 or TRBV12-4 and TRBJ1-1, with 7 bases matching TRBD1. V was clipped by 5 bases and J by 6 bases; unmatched bases: 6. CDR3 length equals 13 residues. The CDR3 reads CASSQGQSAEAFF. As DNA, the CDR3 is TGTGCCAGCAGTCAGGGACAGAGTGCTGAAGCTTTCTTT.

This sequence joins TRBV30 and TRBJ1-2, with D perhaps matching TRBD1 (6 bases). The CDR3 spans 14 residues. Trimming pared 1 base from V and 1 base from J, leaving 10 bases between. Germline values: CDR1 GTSNPN, CDR2 SVGIG (reference sequence). In DNA, the CDR3 is TGTGCCTGGAGTGGCACAGGGAATAACTATGGCTACACCTTC. This codes for CAWSGTGNNYGYTF. Based on the CDR3 plus reference TRBV30 and TRBJ1-2, the full variable domain is SQTIHQWPATLVQPVGSPLSLECTVEGTSNPNLYWYRQAAGRGLQLLFYSVGIGQISSEVPQNLSASRPQDRQFILSSKKLLLSDSGFYLCAWSGTGNNYGYTFGSGTRLTVV.